These 27 T cell receptor beta chains originate from one sample sequenced in a study of T cell changes during pregnancy in multiple sclerosis. Generated by immunoSEQ multiplex PCR, the TCRdb table keeps only in-frame clones and is missing some. This sample has fewer than 90,000 clones, with about 93% found just once. The specimen was peripheral blood, collected after pregnancy. The receptors here all came from a female donor in good health, enrolled as a control in a pregnancy study.

The chain links TRBV7-6 to TRBJ2-5, with D perhaps TRBD2 (5 bases). The V and J ends lost 1 base and 4 bases respectively, with 13 bases between them. Germline V gene data show CDR1 as SGHVS and CDR2 as FNYEAQ. This CDR3 region has 15 residues. The CDR3 reads CASSLVPGIGETQYF. In DNA form, the CDR3 reads TGTGCCAGCAGCTTAGTCCCCGGGATCGGAGAGACCCAGTACTTC.

This clone is a singleton in its sample. Other nucleotide sequences in the sample specify the same CDR3. The DNA of the CDR3 is TGTGCCAGCAGTTTATCACACAGCTACGAGCAGTACTTC. It encodes CASSLSHSYEQYF. The rearrangement joins TRBV28 to TRBJ2-7, with unresolved D. V shed 1 base and J shed 3 bases, with 7 bases lying between them. Germline V gene sequence: CDR1 MDHEN, CDR2 SYDVKM. The CDR3 is 13 residues long.

The V and J genes are TRBV9 and TRBJ2-2, with 12 bases identical to TRBD2. V shed 4 bases and J 6 bases; nucleotides not matched to a gene: 4. The CDR3 sequence is 15 residues long. From germline, CDR1 is SGDLS and CDR2 YYNGEE. The CDR3 sequence is CASSNRLAGAGELFF. The CDR3 nucleotides read TGTGCCAGCAGCAACAGACTAGCGGGAGCCGGGGAGCTGTTTTTT.

The chain is built from TRBV29-1 and TRBJ2-3, with TRBD1 identical over 7 bases. CDR3 length equals 17 residues. Germline CDR1 is SQVTM and CDR2 is ANQGSEA. V shed 4 bases, J shed 0 bases, and the junction held 13 bases outside the gene matches. For the CDR3, the DNA is TGCAGCGTTGTACTAGGGGCCTCACAGGGGAGCACAGATACGCAGTATTTT. Translating it yields CSVVLGASQGSTDTQYF.

The V call is TRBV13, the J call TRBJ2-1; TRBD2 might be the D (7 bases). V lost 8 bases, J lost 6 bases, and 23 bases lay in between. CDR1 is PRHDT and CDR2 is FYEKMQ in the germline V gene (reference sequence). CDR3 size: 16 residues. The CDR3, as DNA: TGTGCCAGCTCCCGAGCGGGGATGGGCAGGGGCAATGAGCAGTTCTTC. This gives the protein CASSRAGMGRGNEQFF.

CDR3 sequence reads: CASSDPDNEQFF. The CDR3 region has the DNA TGTGCCAGCAGTGACCCGGACAATGAGCAGTTCTTC. The V and J genes are TRBV6-1 and TRBJ2-1; no reliable D call. Looked up from germline, CDR1 is MNHNS and CDR2 is SASEGT. The CDR3 runs 12 residues. The germline V and J ends were trimmed by 3 bases and 5 bases, with 5 bases remaining between them.

A single count supports this clone. The chain combines TRBV2 with TRBJ2-2, with 13 bases that match TRBD2. This CDR3 is 15 amino acids long. Germline V gene lookup returns CDR1 SNHLY and CDR2 FYNNEI. The J segment lost 5 bases and the V segment lost 6 bases, leaving 3 bases of the junction unmatched. The CDR3 spells CASRRGLAGTGELFF. CDR3 bases: TGTGCCAGCAGGAGGGGACTAGCGGGGACCGGGGAGCTGTTTTTT.

CDR3 DNA: TGTGCCAGCAACACAGGGACTGGAAACACCATATATTTT. It specifies CASNTGTGNTIYF. The genes are TRBV19 and TRBJ1-3, with a weak D call TRBD1 (6 bases). The germline gives CDR1 LNHDA, CDR2 SQIVND (reference sequence). This CDR3 has 13 amino acids. V shed 9 bases and J shed 2 bases, with 11 bases lying between them.

V gene TRBV2 combines with J gene TRBJ2-7; 8 nucleotides line up with TRBD2. The CDR3 is made up of 14 amino acids. The junction had 7 bases not matched to a gene; V was cut back by 8 bases and J by 1 base. Looked up from germline, CDR1 is SNHLY and CDR2 is FYNNEI. The CDR3: CASPTSGSSYEQYF. CDR3 nucleotide sequence: TGTGCCAGCCCTACTAGCGGTAGTTCCTACGAGCAGTACTTC.

The chain joins TRBV28 to TRBJ2-3; a weak D match, TRBD1 (5 bases). V was clipped by 7 bases and J by 1 base, with 12 bases between them. Germline V gene data show CDR1 as MDHEN and CDR2 as SYDVKM. There are 14 residues in the CDR3. This chain's CDR3 is CASNPLRGTDTQYF. CDR3 bases: TGTGCCAGCAACCCGCTCAGGGGCACAGATACGCAGTATTTT.

As DNA, the CDR3 is TGTGCCAGCTCTGGAGCGGGAGCGGGAACAGATACGCAGTATTTT. This codes for CASSGAGAGTDTQYF. V and J are TRBV7-2 and TRBJ2-3, with TRBD2 matching over 8 bases. The length of the CDR3 is 15 residues. The ends lost 8 bases at V and 3 bases at J; junction bases unmatched: 10. Germline lookup yields CDR1 SGHTA and CDR2 FQGNSA.

This rearrangement joins TRBV10-3 to TRBJ2-1; D might be TRBD1 (5 bases). Germline V gene sequence: CDR1 ENHRY, CDR2 SYGVKD. The CDR3 loop spans 16 amino acids. V was cut by 0 bases and J by 3 bases, with 12 bases left in between. The CDR3 protein is CAISESTQDNYNEQFF. The CDR3 region has the DNA TGTGCCATCAGTGAGTCGACCCAGGACAACTACAATGAGCAGTTCTTC.

This clone was picked up one time. The chain employs TRBV6-5 and TRBJ2-1; 15 bases fit TRBD2. With 5 bases clipped from V and 14 bases from J, the junction kept 10 bases outside the gene matches. The CDR3 has 15 residues. CDR1 MNHEY and CDR2 SVGAGI come from the germline V gene. The CDR3 bases are TGTGCCAGCAGTAGGGGGACTAGCGGGAGGCAACGGGAGTTCTTC. Protein: CASSRGTSGRQREFF.

The count of this clone is one. The chain combines TRBV13 with TRBJ2-7; 7 bases are shared with TRBD1. The germline CDR1 and CDR2 sequences are PRHDT and FYEKMQ (reference sequence). The CDR3 length is 16 residues. J gave up 2 bases and V 3 bases, and 10 bases lay outside the gene matches. CDR3 in DNA: TGTGCCAGCAGCTTCCGCCGGGACAGCAATGCCTACGAGCAGTACTTC. Translating gives CASSFRRDSNAYEQYF.

CDR3 in DNA: TGTGCCAGCAGTGGGACTAGCGGGAGAGGAGATACGCAGTATTTT. Translating it yields CASSGTSGRGDTQYF. J is TRBJ2-3 and V is TRBV25-1, with TRBD2 identical over 13 bases. CDR1 and CDR2 from the germline V gene are MGHDK and SYGVNS. The CDR3 sequence is 15 residues long. V lost 4 bases and J lost 5; bases outside the gene matches: 3.

This rearrangement joins TRBV18 to TRBJ2-1, with D unresolved. Germline CDR1 KGHSH, CDR2 LQKENI. The CDR3 consists of 13 residues. The V end was cut by 3 bases, the J end by 5 bases, with 8 bases between. The CDR3 DNA reads TGTGCCAGCTCACCGGGCCTTGACAATGAGCAGTTCTTC. It codes for CASSPGLDNEQFF.

This clone was seen only once. The genes are TRBV2 and TRBJ2-3; D remains unclear. The CDR3 loop spans 13 amino acids. V lost 3 bases and J lost 4, with 8 bases in between. Germline CDR1 SNHLY, CDR2 FYNNEI. The CDR3: CASSDESADTQYF. CDR3 nucleotides: TGTGCCAGCAGTGACGAGTCGGCAGATACGCAGTATTTT.

The chain combines TRBV6-1 with TRBJ2-7; TRBD2 might be the D (6 bases). Per the germline V gene, CDR1 is MNHNS and CDR2 is SASEGT. Trimming removed 2 bases at V and 5 bases at J, with 10 bases between. The CDR3 runs to 13 residues. The CDR3 nucleotides are TGTGCCAGCAGTGAATGGCGGGGTAACGAGCAGTACTTC. Translating it yields CASSEWRGNEQYF.

This chain joins TRBV7-8 and TRBJ1-4; tentatively, D is TRBD1 (6 bases). The CDR3 contains 16 residues. Germline loops: CDR1 SGHVS, CDR2 FQNEAQ. V shed 3 bases and J shed 7 bases, with 18 bases lying between them. The CDR3, as DNA: TGTGCCAGCAGCTTCCGAAAAGGCAGGGGCGGTGAAAAACTGTTTTTT. Its translation is CASSFRKGRGGEKLFF. Full variable domain (missing parts from reference TRBV7-8 and TRBJ1-4): GAGVSQSPRYKVAKRGQDVALRCDPISGHVSLFWYQQALGQGPEFLTYFQNEAQLDKSGLPSDRFFAERPEGSVSTLKIQRTQQEDSAVYLCASSFRKGRGGEKLFFGSGTQLSVL.

The chain recombines TRBV27 with TRBJ1-2, with TRBD1 matching over 9 bases. This CDR3 comprises 16 residues. Trimming removed 2 bases from V and 7 bases from J; junction bases left unmatched: 11. The germline V gene encodes CDR1 MNHEY and CDR2 SMNVEV (reference sequence). The chain's CDR3 is CASSLIRRTGVSGYTF. CDR3 sequence (DNA): TGTGCCAGCAGTTTAATTCGGCGGACAGGGGTGTCTGGCTACACCTTC.

The chain links TRBV2 to TRBJ1-5; 10 positions match TRBD1. Germline CDR1 SNHLY, CDR2 FYNNEI. V lost 7 bases, J lost 2 bases, and 8 bases stayed unmatched. The CDR3 runs 16 residues. DNA of the CDR3: TGTGCCAGCAACCCGGGACAGGGGATGGGCAATCAGCCCCAGCATTTT. It encodes CASNPGQGMGNQPQHF.

The chain combines TRBV6-5 with TRBJ1-2; TRBD1 might be the D (6 bases). The CDR3 spans 15 residues. V was shortened by 2 bases and J by 2 bases, with 12 bases between the two germline ends. Germline lookup yields CDR1 MNHEY and CDR2 SVGAGI. DNA for the CDR3: TGTGCCAGCAGTTACGGAGAGGGGACAAACTATGGCTACACCTTC. Translating gives CASSYGEGTNYGYTF.

Only one count was recorded for this clone. The chain joins TRBV19 to TRBJ1-2, with 8 bases aligning to TRBD1. Trimming cost V 7 bases and J 3 bases; bases outside gene matches: 16. This CDR3 has 17 residues. The germline gives CDR1 LNHDA, CDR2 SQIVND (reference sequence). This chain's CDR3 is CASTAWPGGARDYGYTF. CDR3 nucleotide sequence: TGTGCCAGTACCGCCTGGCCAGGGGGCGCAAGGGACTATGGCTACACCTTC.

The chain combines TRBV6-5 with TRBJ2-2, with D possibly being TRBD2 (5 bases). Germline CDR1 is MNHEY and CDR2 is SVGAGI. Between the trimmed V and J ends, which lost 0 bases and 8 bases, there was a span of 7 bases. This CDR3 contains 13 residues. The DNA of the CDR3 is TGTGCCAGCAGTTACTCGAGGGTTGGGGAGCTGTTTTTT. Protein sequence: CASSYSRVGELFF.

The chain joins TRBV19 to TRBJ1-4; D may be TRBD1 (5 bases). Germline lookup yields CDR1 LNHDA and CDR2 SQIVND (reference sequence). The germline V and J ends were trimmed by 9 bases and 4 bases, with 18 bases remaining between them. The CDR3 contains 15 residues. CDR3 in DNA: TGTGCCAGCCATCCCAGGACACGGTATAATGAAAAACTGTTTTTT. Amino acids: CASHPRTRYNEKLFF.

The chain combines TRBV5-1 with TRBJ1-2; TRBD1 is a possible D gene (5 bases). Germline V gene lookup returns CDR1 SGHRS and CDR2 YFSETQ. V was trimmed by 3 bases and J by 8 bases, leaving 11 bases between them. The CDR3 sequence is 12 residues long. Here the CDR3 DNA reads TGCGCCAGCAGCTCCTCAGGGAAGGGCTACACCTTC. It specifies CASSSSGKGYTF.

CDR3 nucleotides: TGCGCCAGCAGCCGGGGGGGGAACACTGAAGCTTTCTTT. It yields the protein CASSRGGNTEAFF. The chain recombines TRBV4-1 with TRBJ1-1; a weak D match, TRBD1 (5 bases). The CDR3 length is 13 residues. Trimming pared 4 bases from V and 1 base from J, leaving 7 bases between. CDR1 and CDR2 (germline): MGHRA, YSYEKL.